This T cell receptor (beta chain) is drawn from a study of cytotoxic CD8 clonotypes in ibrutinib-treated CLL. This clone appeared a few times. What it binds is not known. TCRdb's table, derived via immunoSEQ multiplex PCR, lists solely in-frame clones and lacks some. Of about 140,000 clones in the sample, approximately 80% are singletons; the top ten hold about 27%. Study-level results: Upon ibrutinib response clonality rose, and upon progression it fell back toward baseline. On treatment, the uncommon public clonotypes contracted or remained stable.

The CDR3 extends over 14 amino acids. After removal of 1 base from V and 3 bases from J, the junction contained 5 bases not matched to a gene. Germline CDR1 and CDR2: GTSNPN and SVGIG (reference sequence). Source: PBMCs, taken after 12 months of ibrutinib treatment. The origin of this receptor is a human donor with chronic lymphocytic leukemia. V and J are TRBV30 and TRBJ2-7; 8 bases fit TRBD1. For the CDR3, the DNA is TGTGCCTGGAGTGCAGGGGGCAGCTTCTACGAGCAGTACTTC. Protein product: CAWSAGGSFYEQYF.